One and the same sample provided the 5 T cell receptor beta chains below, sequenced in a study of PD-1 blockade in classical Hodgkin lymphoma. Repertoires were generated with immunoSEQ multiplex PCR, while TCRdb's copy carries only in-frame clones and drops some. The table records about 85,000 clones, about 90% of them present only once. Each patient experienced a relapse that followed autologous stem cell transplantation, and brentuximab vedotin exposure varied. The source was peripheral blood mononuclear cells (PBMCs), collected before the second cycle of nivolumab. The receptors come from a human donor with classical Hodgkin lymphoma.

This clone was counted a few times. Written as DNA, the CDR3 is TGTGCCAGCAGCTCCCCGGAGACAGCAGAACCCTACGAGCAGTACTTC. It is translated as CASSSPETAEPYEQYF. The V call is TRBV7-9, the J call TRBJ2-7, with D perhaps TRBD1 (5 bases). The V end was cut by 4 bases, the J end by 2 bases, with 18 bases between. Germline V gene data show CDR1 as SEHNR and CDR2 as FQNEAQ (reference sequence). The CDR3 has 16 residues.

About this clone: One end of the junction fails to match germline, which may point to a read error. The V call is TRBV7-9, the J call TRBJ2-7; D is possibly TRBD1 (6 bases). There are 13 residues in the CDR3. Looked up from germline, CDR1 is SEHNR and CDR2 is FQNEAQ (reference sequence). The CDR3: CASSSAGTPVGVF. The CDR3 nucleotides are TGTGCCAGCAGCTCGGCCGGGACACCGGTCGGGGTTTTC.

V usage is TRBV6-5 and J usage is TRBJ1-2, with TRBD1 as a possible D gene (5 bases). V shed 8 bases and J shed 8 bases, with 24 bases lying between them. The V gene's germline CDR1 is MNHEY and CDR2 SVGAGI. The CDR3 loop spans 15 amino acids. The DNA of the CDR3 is TGTGCCAGCGGAGGCCTTCAGGCTCGAACAGGAGGCTACACCTTC. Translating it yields CASGGLQARTGGYTF.

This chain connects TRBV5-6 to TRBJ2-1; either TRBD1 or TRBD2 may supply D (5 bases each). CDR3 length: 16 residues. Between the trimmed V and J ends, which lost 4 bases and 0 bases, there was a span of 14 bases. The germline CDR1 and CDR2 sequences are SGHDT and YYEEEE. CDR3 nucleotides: TGTGCCAGCAGCACAGGACTCTTGCTCTCCTACAATGAGCAGTTCTTC. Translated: CASSTGLLLSYNEQFF.

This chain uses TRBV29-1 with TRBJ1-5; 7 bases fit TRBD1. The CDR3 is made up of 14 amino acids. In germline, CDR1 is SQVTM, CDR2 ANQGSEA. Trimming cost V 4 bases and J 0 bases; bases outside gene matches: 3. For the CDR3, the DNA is TGCAGCGTTGCGGACAGGAATAGCAATCAGCCCCAGCATTTT. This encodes CSVADRNSNQPQHF.